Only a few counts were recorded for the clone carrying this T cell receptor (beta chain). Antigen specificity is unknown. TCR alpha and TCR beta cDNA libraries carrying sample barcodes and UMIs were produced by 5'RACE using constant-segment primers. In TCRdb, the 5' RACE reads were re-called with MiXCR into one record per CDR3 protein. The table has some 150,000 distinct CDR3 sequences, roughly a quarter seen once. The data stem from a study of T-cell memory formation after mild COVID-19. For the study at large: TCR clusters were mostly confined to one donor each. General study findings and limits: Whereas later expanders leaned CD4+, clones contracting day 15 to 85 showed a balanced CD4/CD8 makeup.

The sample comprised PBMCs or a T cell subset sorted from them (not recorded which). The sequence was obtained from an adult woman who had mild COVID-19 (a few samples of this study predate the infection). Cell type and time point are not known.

This chain's CDR3 is CASSLGLAGANTGELFF. DNA of the CDR3: TGTGCCAGCAGCTTAGGACTAGCGGGAGCTAACACCGGGGAGCTGTTTTTT. The chain recombines TRBV7-6 with TRBJ2-2; 12 nucleotides line up with TRBD2. Looked up from germline, CDR1 is SGHVS and CDR2 is FNYEAQ. Trimming removed 1 base from V and 2 bases from J; junction bases left unmatched: 2. This CDR3 comprises 17 residues.